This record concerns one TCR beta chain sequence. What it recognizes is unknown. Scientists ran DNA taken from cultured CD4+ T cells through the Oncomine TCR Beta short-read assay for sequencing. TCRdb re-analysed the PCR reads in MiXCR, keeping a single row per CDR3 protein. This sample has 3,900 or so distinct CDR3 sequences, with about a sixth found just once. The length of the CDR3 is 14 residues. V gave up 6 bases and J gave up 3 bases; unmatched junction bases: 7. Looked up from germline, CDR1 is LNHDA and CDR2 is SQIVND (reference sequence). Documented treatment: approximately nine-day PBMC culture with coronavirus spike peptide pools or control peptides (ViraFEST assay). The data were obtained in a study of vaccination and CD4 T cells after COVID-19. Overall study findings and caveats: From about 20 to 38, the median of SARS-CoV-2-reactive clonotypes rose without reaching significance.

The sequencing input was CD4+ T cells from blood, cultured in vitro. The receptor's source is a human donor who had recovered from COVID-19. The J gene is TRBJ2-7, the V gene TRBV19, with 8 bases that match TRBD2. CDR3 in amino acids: CASSVAGSLYEQYF. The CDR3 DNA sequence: TGTGCCAGTAGCGTAGCGGGGTCGCTCTACGAGCAGTACTTC.